In this sample, the clone carrying this TCR beta chain turned up a few times. TCRdb reprocessed the PCR reads using MiXCR. The sample yields roughly 35,000 clones, about a sixth seen once. This entry is derived from a study of metastatic and nonmetastatic thyroid tumors. Patients had received no treatment of any kind before thyroid surgery. The germline V and J ends were trimmed by 7 bases and 1 base, with 15 bases remaining between them. CDR1 is MNHNS, CDR2 SASEGT, per germline. This CDR3 contains 15 residues. The clonotype comes from a female donor with papillary thyroid cancer or a benign thyroid nodule (not recorded which). Some clones in this sample may be carry-over from other donors' samples. The rearrangement joins TRBV6-1 to TRBJ2-3; unclear D gene. Sequenced material: blood. The CDR3 loop reads CASIGVGSRTDTQYF. CDR3 sequence (DNA): TGTGCCAGCATCGGAGTGGGGTCCCGCACAGATACGCAGTATTTT.